The 20 T cell receptor beta chains given below trace back to one sample, sequenced in a study of shared clonotypes between healthy human individuals. Only in-frame clones appear in the TCRdb table, and some are missing; sequencing was by immunoSEQ multiplex PCR. The sample includes about 340,000 clones, less than 75% seen only once; the top ten take about 10%. Sequenced input: memory CD4+ T cells sorted from blood. Subset specified: CD45RA-negative fraction. These receptor sequences come from a man aged 25 to 45 in good health.

The chain couples TRBV2 to TRBJ2-5; maybe TRBD2 (6 bases). The CDR3 has 17 residues. Trimming took off 5 bases at V and 0 bases at J, with 19 bases between the two ends. In germline, CDR1 is SNHLY, CDR2 FYNNEI. The CDR3 spells CASSRPGGEMYQETQYF. The CDR3 DNA reads as TGTGCCAGCAGTCGCCCCGGGGGAGAGATGTACCAAGAGACCCAGTACTTC.

V is TRBV30 and J is TRBJ1-5; D unclear. Trimming took off 4 bases at V and 7 bases at J, with 20 bases between the two ends. The CDR3 is made up of 15 amino acids. Germline CDR1 is GTSNPN and CDR2 is SVGIG (reference sequence). In nucleotides, the CDR3 is TGTGCCTGGACCAAGCCCGGAGAGGGTGGACAGCCCCAGCATTTT. Amino acids: CAWTKPGEGGQPQHF.

The chain joins TRBV4-1 to TRBJ2-1; no firm D call. The CDR3 length is 12 residues. Germline CDR1 and CDR2: MGHRA and YSYEKL. V shed 0 bases and J shed 8 bases, with 5 bases lying between them. The CDR3 DNA follows: TGCGCCAGCAGCCAAGAAAGCTATGAGCAGTTCTTC. Encoded protein: CASSQESYEQFF.

In its sample, this clone was seen a few times. This chain uses TRBV6-6 with TRBJ2-1; the D gene is possibly TRBD2 (5 bases). Germline V CDR1 and CDR2: MNHNY, SVGAGI (reference sequence). The germline V and J ends were trimmed by 6 bases and 3 bases, with 15 bases remaining between them. This CDR3 is built from 15 residues. The CDR3 DNA reads as TGTGCCAGCAGCCCAGGAGAGGACTTCTACAATGAGCAGTTCTTC. It is translated as CASSPGEDFYNEQFF.

This clone was seen a single time. V usage is TRBV4-1 and J usage is TRBJ2-3; D ambiguous. The V end lost 4 bases, the J end lost 2 bases, and 7 bases lay between the germline ends. The CDR3 is made up of 13 amino acids. CDR1 and CDR2 from the germline V gene are MGHRA and YSYEKL. CDR3 nucleotide sequence: TGCGCCAGCAGCCGGGGATACACAGATACGCAGTATTTT. This encodes CASSRGYTDTQYF.

This clone was detected many times. Other DNA sequences within the sample encode an identical CDR3. The genes are TRBV25-1 and TRBJ2-5; the D gene could be TRBD1 or TRBD2 (6 bases each). The length of the CDR3 is 15 residues. Germline V gives CDR1 MGHDK, CDR2 SYGVNS. V lost 4 bases and J lost 2, with 14 bases in between. The CDR3 DNA follows: TGTGCCAGCAGTGGAGGGGGGCAGGGGCAAGAGACCCAGTACTTC. Its translation is CASSGGGQGQETQYF.

This chain connects TRBV10-2 to TRBJ2-3, with D perhaps TRBD2 (5 bases). The CDR3 runs to 15 residues. V was clipped by 4 bases and J by 5 bases, with 16 bases between them. Germline V gene data show CDR1 as WSHSY and CDR2 as SAAADI. The CDR3 region has the DNA TGCGCCAGCAGTGGCGCTAGGTCTACTAGAGATACGCAGTATTTT. Encoded protein: CASSGARSTRDTQYF.

This clone was seen a few times. The gene calls are TRBV25-1 and TRBJ2-1; 10 bases map to TRBD2. Trimming removed 0 bases from V and 4 bases from J; junction bases left unmatched: 6. The germline V gene encodes CDR1 MGHDK and CDR2 SYGVNS. CDR3 length: 17 amino acids. For the CDR3, the DNA is TGTGCCAGCAGTGAATACAACGGGACTAGCGCGTACAATGAGCAGTTCTTC. Protein sequence: CASSEYNGTSAYNEQFF.

J is TRBJ1-6 and V is TRBV11-2; no clear D gene. With 0 bases removed from V and 10 bases from J, the gap between germline ends came to 16 bases. The CDR3 extends over 16 amino acids. The V gene's germline CDR1 is SGHAT and CDR2 FQNNGV. Written as DNA, the CDR3 is TGTGCCAGCAGCTTAGATCTAGGTCTAAGCAGGTCACCCCTCCACTTT. This sequence encodes CASSLDLGLSRSPLHF.

This chain joins TRBV29-1 and TRBJ2-7; possibly TRBD2 for D (6 bases). The V end lost 4 bases, the J end lost 5 bases, and 12 bases lay between the germline ends. Germline V lookup: CDR1 SQVTM, CDR2 ANQGSEA. The CDR3 loop spans 12 amino acids. The CDR3 here is CSVGSGDDEQYF. DNA for the CDR3: TGCAGCGTTGGGTCGGGAGACGACGAGCAGTACTTC.

V gene TRBV5-4 combines with J gene TRBJ2-7; 8 bases are a match to TRBD2. Germline lookup yields CDR1 SGHNT and CDR2 YYREEE (reference sequence). Germline trimming cut 3 bases from V and 2 bases from J; bases unmatched to any gene: 4. The CDR3 is 14 amino acids. CDR3 coding DNA: TGTGCCAGCAGCTCAAGCGGGGGTGCCTACGAGCAGTACTTC. Its protein product is CASSSSGGAYEQYF.

The chain has TRBV11-2 and TRBJ1-2; unclear D gene. CDR1 is SGHAT and CDR2 is FQNNGV in the germline V gene. The CDR3 loop spans 14 amino acids. The V gene lost 5 bases and the J gene lost 3 bases, with 13 bases spanning the gap. In DNA form, the CDR3 reads TGTGCCAGCAGCCCCAGCCTCTTGGACTATGGCTACACCTTC. Amino acids: CASSPSLLDYGYTF.

The V gene is TRBV10-2, the J gene TRBJ2-7; TRBD2 agrees at 9 bases. Germline trimming cut 3 bases from V and 7 bases from J; bases unmatched to any gene: 13. The germline V gene encodes CDR1 WSHSY and CDR2 SAAADI. The CDR3 totals 16 residues. CDR3 nucleotide sequence: TGCGCCAGCAGTGATTTATGGCTAGCGGGACCCTCGGAGCAGTACTTC. Its protein is CASSDLWLAGPSEQYF.

The chain joins TRBV7-8 to TRBJ1-4; D gene ambiguous. V was clipped by 1 base and J by 2 bases, with 5 bases between them. Germline V CDR1 and CDR2: SGHVS, FQNEAQ. This CDR3 has 14 residues. The CDR3 region has the DNA TGTGCCAGCAGCTTAGGTGGGACTAATGAAAAACTGTTTTTT. This gives the protein CASSLGGTNEKLFF.

The chain uses TRBV5-1 and TRBJ2-2; TRBD1 might be the D (6 bases). The CDR3 runs to 15 residues. The ends were cut back, 1 base at V and 4 bases at J, with 11 bases in the middle. Germline V gives CDR1 SGHRS, CDR2 YFSETQ. The CDR3 region is CASSLSGALTGELFF. CDR3 DNA: TGCGCCAGCAGCTTGTCAGGGGCTCTCACCGGGGAGCTGTTTTTT.

The chain combines TRBV6-4 with TRBJ2-4, with TRBD1 identical over 8 bases. The CDR3 covers 15 residues. The germline gives CDR1 MRHNA, CDR2 SNTAGT. Trimming removed 2 bases from V and 2 bases from J; junction bases left unmatched: 2. The CDR3 DNA sequence: TGTGCCAGCAGTGACCAGGGGGCGTCCAAAAACATTCAGTACTTC. This gives the protein CASSDQGASKNIQYF.

The chain has TRBV2 and TRBJ2-6; TRBD1 matches at 9 bases. The trim removed 2 bases at V and 2 bases at J, leaving 7 bases unmatched. Germline loops: CDR1 SNHLY, CDR2 FYNNEI. The CDR3 is made up of 18 amino acids. For the CDR3, the DNA is TGTGCCAGCAGTGAACCCCGGGACAGGGTAACTGGGGCCAACGTCCTGACTTTC. This codes for CASSEPRDRVTGANVLTF. The whole variable domain, remainder taken from reference TRBV2 and TRBJ2-6, is EPEVTQTPSHQVTQMGQEVILRCVPISNHLYFYWYRQILGQKVEFLVSFYNNEISEKSEIFDDQFSVERPDGSNFTLKIRSTKLEDSAMYFCASSEPRDRVTGANVLTFGAGSRLTVL.

Concerning this clone itself: Relative to the germline gene, one junction end is altered; a read error may explain this. The same CDR3 arises from other DNA sequences in this sample as well. The chain has TRBV5-1 and TRBJ2-1, with a possible D match to TRBD1 (6 bases). Germline V gives CDR1 SGHRS, CDR2 YFSETQ. This CDR3 spans 16 amino acids. The CDR3 coding sequence is TGCGCCAGCAGCTTGTCAGTGGGGGCATCCTACAATGAACAGTTCTTC. This encodes CASSLSVGASYNEQFF.

This clone came up once. This chain joins TRBV27 and TRBJ2-1; D not resolved. Germline CDR1 and CDR2: MNHEY and SMNVEV (reference sequence). The V and J ends lost 5 bases and 7 bases respectively, with 21 bases between them. There are 16 residues in the CDR3. Here the CDR3 DNA reads TGTGCCAGCAGTAGAGTAACCCCGCGCTCTGTGAATGAGCAGTTCTTC. It codes for CASSRVTPRSVNEQFF.

The rearrangement links TRBV7-9 to TRBJ2-7; 12 bases fit TRBD2. Germline trimming cut 5 bases from V and 12 bases from J; bases unmatched to any gene: 20. Per germline, CDR1 SEHNR and CDR2 FQNEAQ (reference sequence). The length of the CDR3 is 17 residues. The CDR3 nucleotides read TGTGCCAGCAGCACTAGTGGGCTAGCGGGAGGGCCGAGGTGGCTGTACTTC. Amino acids: CASSTSGLAGGPRWLYF.